This T cell receptor (beta chain) was sequenced for a study of blood T cells in healthy people across ages. Study observations and caveats: Correlation between TCR beta diversity and naive T cell percentage was strong. Per million T cells, the diversity of TCR beta decreased roughly linearly as age advanced.

The second PCR ran about 6 to 11 cycles with a sample-barcoded 5' primer and J-beta primers. TCRdb recomputed calls from the 5' RACE reads with MiXCR, one row per CDR3 protein. This table has about 1.1 million distinct CDR3 sequences, around two fifths appearing once. The CDR3 is 15 residues long. Germline V CDR1 and CDR2: DFQATT, SNEGSKA (reference sequence). Trimming removed 6 bases from V and 7 bases from J, with 25 bases in between. To note about this clonotype: What it binds is not known.

This clonotype was obtained from a man between 18 and 35 years old in good health. The chain links TRBV20-1 to TRBJ2-7; D might be TRBD2 (5 bases). The sequenced sample was blood. The DNA for the CDR3 is TGCAGTGCCCCCCCGGAGCCGCGGGCCTATAATGAGCAGTACTTC. This encodes CSAPPEPRAYNEQYF.